This T cell receptor (beta chain) came from a study of post-analysis software for immune sequencing data. In the study overall: Secondary progressive, relapsing-remitting and progressive-relapsing multiple sclerosis were among the included disease courses.

Germline V gene sequence: CDR1 SGDLS, CDR2 YYNGEE. V shed 2 bases and J shed 14 bases, with 17 bases lying between them. The CDR3 runs to 13 residues. Turning to this clonotype: Antigen specificity is unknown.

Unique molecular identifiers were carried by the TCR beta cDNA libraries. From around 0.96 to 9.9 million T cells, 550,000 or so cDNA molecules were obtained. Each CDR3 protein gets one entry after TCRdb re-called the PCR reads with MiXCR. The sample includes 750,000 to 950,000 distinct CDR3 sequences, about half of them seen just once. General study points: Samples made in the same batch grouped tightly together by F measure. People with multiple sclerosis had a significantly lower normalized Chao1 diversity than controls did. Four to six TRBV segments were more frequent in patients than controls; TRBV5-6, TRBV5-1 and TRBV20-1 belonged to this group.

The chain recombines TRBV9 with TRBJ2-1, with D possibly TRBD1 on 6 matching bases. Source material: blood. The sequence derives from a girl between 5 and 17 years old with multiple sclerosis. The CDR3 sequence is CASSVGQMGDKFF. CDR3 bases: TGTGCCAGCAGCGTGGGGCAGATGGGGGACAAGTTCTTC.